Shown below are 22 T cell receptor beta chains from a single sample sequenced in a study of T cells after yellow fever vaccination. TCRdb redid the calling of the 5' RACE reads with MiXCR, one entry per CDR3 protein. This sample carries roughly 260,000 distinct CDR3 sequences, 10% to 15% of them seen once, and the ten largest clones take around 0.49%. The sequenced sample was CD4+ T cells sorted from PBMCs, obtained 45 days after the yellow fever booster vaccination. The receptors were sampled from a young man who received the YFV17D yellow fever vaccine.

This clonotype was counted a few times. The chain has TRBV7-8 and TRBJ2-1; 8 bases fit TRBD1. The CDR3 consists of 16 residues. The trim removed 3 bases at V and 2 bases at J, leaving 6 bases unmatched. Germline CDR1 reads SGHVS; CDR2 reads FQNEAQ. The CDR3 reads CASSFTRGLAYNEQFF. CDR3 in DNA: TGTGCCAGCAGCTTTACCAGGGGGCTAGCCTACAATGAGCAGTTCTTC. The variable domain in full, completed from reference TRBV7-8 and TRBJ2-1, reads GAGVSQSPRYKVAKRGQDVALRCDPISGHVSLFWYQQALGQGPEFLTYFQNEAQLDKSGLPSDRFFAERPEGSVSTLKIQRTQQEDSAVYLCASSFTRGLAYNEQFFGPGTRLTVL.

The J gene is TRBJ1-2, the V gene TRBV29-1, with TRBD1 identical over 7 bases. This CDR3 is built from 12 residues. V gave up 6 bases and J gave up 7 bases; unmatched junction bases: 8. Germline CDR1 SQVTM, CDR2 ANQGSEA. CDR3 nucleotides: TGCAGCGTGGAATCCGACAGGGTTGGCTACACCTTC. Translating it yields CSVESDRVGYTF.

The sample holds many counts of this clonotype. The chain combines TRBV29-1 with TRBJ2-7, with 12 bases fitting TRBD2. V was clipped by 5 bases and J by 4 bases; unmatched bases: 3. This CDR3 has 13 residues. Germline V CDR1 and CDR2: SQVTM, ANQGSEA. CDR3 sequence (DNA): TGCAGCGTTCGACTAGCGGGAGTTTACGAGCAGTACTTC. It encodes CSVRLAGVYEQYF.

The gene calls are TRBV3-1 and TRBJ2-1; 9 bases map to TRBD1. The CDR3 is 15 amino acids. J lost 7 bases, V lost 4 bases, and 8 bases had no gene match. In germline, CDR1 is LGHDT, CDR2 YNNKEL (reference sequence). This CDR3 is CASSRGQGIANEQFF. The CDR3 DNA reads as TGTGCCAGCAGCCGTGGACAGGGGATTGCAAATGAGCAGTTCTTC.

V usage is TRBV28 and J usage is TRBJ1-4; possibly TRBD1 for D (5 bases). CDR3 length: 12 amino acids. Trimming pared 5 bases from V and 8 bases from J, leaving 9 bases between. In germline, CDR1 is MDHEN, CDR2 SYDVKM. CDR3 in amino acids: CASSPGTEKLFF. CDR3 sequence (DNA): TGTGCCAGCAGTCCTGGGACGGAAAAACTGTTTTTT.

This clonotype was counted a few times. At one end the junction does not follow the germline gene, possibly because of a read error. The chain is built from TRBV7-7 and TRBJ2-3; D is unclear. The CDR3 is 13 residues long. In germline, CDR1 is SSHAT, CDR2 FNYEAQ (reference sequence). The CDR3 protein is CASSSIGTDTQYF. The CDR3 nucleotides are TGTGCTAGCAGCAGTATTGGCACAGATACGCAGTATTTT.

V gene TRBV2 combines with J gene TRBJ2-2, with D perhaps matching TRBD2 (5 bases). This CDR3 comprises 15 residues. Trimming cost V 6 bases and J 1 base, with 12 bases left between them. Per the germline V gene, CDR1 is SNHLY and CDR2 is FYNNEI. Written as DNA, the CDR3 is TGTGCCAGCAGGTCTAGCACAGTGAACACCGGGGAGCTGTTTTTT. Translating gives CASRSSTVNTGELFF.

This clonotype was found a few times. The rearrangement links TRBV14 to TRBJ2-7, with D perhaps TRBD1 (5 bases). The germline V gene encodes CDR1 SGHDN and CDR2 FVKESK. The ends were cut back, 4 bases at V and 4 bases at J, with 11 bases in the middle. This CDR3 is 13 amino acids long. The CDR3 is CASSRDSVYEQYF. CDR3 DNA sequence: TGTGCCAGCAGCCGCGACAGCGTTTACGAGCAGTACTTC.

This sequence joins TRBV6-2 or TRBV6-3 and TRBJ2-1; no clear D gene. CDR3 length equals 12 residues. The germline gives CDR1 MNHEY, CDR2 SVGEGT. Trimming removed 7 bases from V and 4 bases from J, with 8 bases in between. CDR3 in amino acids: CASNLGYNEQFF. The CDR3 DNA reads as TGTGCCAGCAACCTAGGGTACAATGAGCAGTTCTTC.

The V call is TRBV7-9, the J call TRBJ2-7, with TRBD2 identical over 11 bases. After removal of 7 bases from V and 1 base from J, the junction contained 6 bases not matched to a gene. This CDR3 is 15 amino acids long. Germline CDR1 reads SEHNR; CDR2 reads FQNEAQ (reference sequence). The CDR3 here is CASTPGTSGSYEQYF. In DNA form, the CDR3 reads TGTGCCAGCACCCCCGGGACTAGCGGTTCCTACGAGCAGTACTTC.

This clonotype turned up a few times. This chain connects TRBV29-1 to TRBJ1-2; D gene ambiguous. The V gene's germline CDR1 is SQVTM and CDR2 ANQGSEA. CDR3 length: 12 residues. V lost 5 bases and J lost 4, with 11 bases in between. CDR3 region: CSVFVSPYGYTF. The CDR3 nucleotides read TGCAGCGTTTTTGTCAGCCCCTATGGCTACACCTTC.

This clonotype has a handful of counts. A junction end diverges from the germline sequence, so it may reflect a read error. The chain uses TRBV6-5 and TRBJ2-5, with D possibly matching TRBD2 (5 bases). The CDR3 is 12 amino acids. The germline CDR1 and CDR2 sequences are MNHEY and SVGAGI. The CDR3 region is CASRYSAGTQYF. The CDR3 nucleotides read TGTGCCAGCAGATACTCGGCGGGGACCCAGTACTTC.

The chain links TRBV10-3 to TRBJ1-3; unclear D gene. Germline-derived CDR1 and CDR2 are ENHRY and SYGVKD. V shed 6 bases and J shed 6 bases, with 12 bases lying between them. The CDR3 spans 13 residues. For the CDR3, the DNA is TGTGCCATCAGCTTATTCCCGGAAAACACCATATATTTT. Encoded protein: CAISLFPENTIYF.

The V and J genes are TRBV30 and TRBJ2-7, with D maybe TRBD1 (5 bases). V shed 5 bases and J shed 0 bases, with 11 bases lying between them. The CDR3 runs 13 residues. Germline loops: CDR1 GTSNPN, CDR2 SVGIG (reference sequence). DNA for the CDR3: TGTGCCTGGGGAGCAGGGATCTCCTACGAGCAGTACTTC. Its protein is CAWGAGISYEQYF. The full variable domain, rest sourced from reference TRBV30 and TRBJ2-7, is SQTIHQWPATLVQPVGSPLSLECTVEGTSNPNLYWYRQAAGRGLQLLFYSVGIGQISSEVPQNLSASRPQDRQFILSSKKLLLSDSGFYLCAWGAGISYEQYFGPGTRLTVT.

This clonotype was seen many times. The chain links TRBV7-2 to TRBJ2-7, with 7 bases identical to TRBD2. After removal of 7 bases from V and 4 bases from J, the junction contained 19 bases not matched to a gene. The CDR3 contains 17 residues. CDR1 SGHTA and CDR2 FQGNSA come from the germline V gene. CDR3 residues: CASIGPASSGGRYEQYF. The DNA for the CDR3 is TGTGCCAGCATTGGCCCGGCTTCTAGCGGAGGCAGGTACGAGCAGTACTTC.

The V call is TRBV9, the J call TRBJ1-2; D unresolved. Germline V lookup: CDR1 SGDLS, CDR2 YYNGEE. The V end was cut by 4 bases, the J end by 6 bases, with 13 bases between. The CDR3 length is 13 residues. The CDR3 loop reads CASSPRGRNGYTF. CDR3 sequence (DNA): TGTGCCAGCAGCCCCCGGGGTAGGAATGGCTACACCTTC.

The J gene is TRBJ2-5, the V gene TRBV28, with D possibly being TRBD2 (5 bases). Trimming removed 3 bases at V and 2 bases at J, with 7 bases between. CDR3 length: 13 amino acids. From germline, CDR1 is MDHEN and CDR2 SYDVKM. The CDR3 nucleotides are TGTGCCAGCAGTTTCAAGCGGCAAGAGACCCAGTACTTC. Amino acids: CASSFKRQETQYF. Full variable domain (outside the CDR3, taken from reference TRBV28 and TRBJ2-5): DVKVTQSSRYLVKRTGEKVFLECVQDMDHENMFWYRQDPGLGLRLIYFSYDVKMKEKGDIPEGYSVSREKKERFSLILESASTNQTSMYLCASSFKRQETQYFGPGTRLLVL.

This clonotype occurred a few times. The gene calls are TRBV30 and TRBJ1-2, with TRBD1 matching over 9 bases. Germline assignment: CDR1 GTSNPN and CDR2 SVGIG (reference sequence). Losses at the gene ends were 3 bases for V and 6 bases for J; bases not matched to a gene: 2. The CDR3 extends over 12 amino acids. The CDR3 region has the DNA TGTGCCTGGAGCGGGACAGGGAATGGCTACACCTTC. This codes for CAWSGTGNGYTF.

Worth noting for this clonotype: One end of the junction varies from germline; a read error may be responsible. V gene TRBV7-2 combines with J gene TRBJ2-7, with TRBD2 matching over 8 bases. Per the germline V gene, CDR1 is SGHTA and CDR2 is FQGNSA. The CDR3 contains 13 residues. The CDR3 here is CASSLVWREVRDF. CDR3 sequence (DNA): TGTGCCAGCAGCTTAGTGTGGCGGGAGGTGCGGGACTTC.

This clonotype was found a few times. This chain uses TRBV6-5 with TRBJ2-1, with a weak D call TRBD1 (6 bases). The V end lost 6 bases, the J end lost 4 bases, and 7 bases lay between the germline ends. Germline V CDR1 and CDR2: MNHEY, SVGAGI. This CDR3 spans 12 amino acids. Here the CDR3 reads CASRGGYNEQFF. CDR3 DNA sequence: TGTGCCAGCAGAGGGGGTTACAATGAGCAGTTCTTC.

The chain combines TRBV5-1 with TRBJ2-1, with D possibly TRBD2 on 5 matching bases. Trimming took 0 bases from V and 9 from J, leaving 10 bases between them. The CDR3 extends over 13 amino acids. Germline CDR1 is SGHRS and CDR2 is YFSETQ. In nucleotides, the CDR3 is TGCGCCAGCAGCTTGGCCGGGCTAGCTGAGCAGTTCTTC. Translation gives CASSLAGLAEQFF. Full variable domain (outside the CDR3, taken from reference TRBV5-1 and TRBJ2-1): KAGVTQTPRYLIKTRGQQVTLSCSPISGHRSVSWYQQTPGQGLQFLFEYFSETQRNKGNFPGRFSGRQFSNSRSEMNVSTLELGDSALYLCASSLAGLAEQFFGPGTRLTVL.

On this clonotype itself: This may be a read error: a much more frequent sequence differs by one nucleotide. V and J are TRBV20-1 and TRBJ2-7; D remains ambiguous. V was clipped by 5 bases and J by 9 bases, with 14 bases between them. The germline V gene encodes CDR1 DFQATT and CDR2 SNEGSKA (reference sequence). The CDR3 is 11 residues long. This chain's CDR3 is CSAGPQERQYF. In DNA form, the CDR3 reads TGCAGTGCTGGGCCCCAGGAAAGGCAGTACTTC.